The T cell receptor beta chain described here comes from a study of cytomegalovirus exposure and HLA in healthy donors. Donors counted as nominally healthy when sampled, yet unrecorded immune exposures were likely. Germline V CDR1 and CDR2: SGDLS, YYNGEE. Trimming cost V 2 bases and J 5 bases, with 8 bases left between them. The CDR3 is 13 amino acids. Study outcomes and limitations: Listed as cytomegalovirus-associated were over 150 TCR beta chains. Clonal expansion was found to be greater in HLA-associated TCR beta chains than in equally common others in a later analysis. Later analysis identified a missense DCLRE1C variant that was linked to TCR beta V- and J-gene trimming.

PCR used 60 Vbeta primers and 13 Jbeta primers. The repertoire was sequenced with immunoSEQ multiplex PCR; TCRdb's copy has only in-frame clones and lacks some. The sample carries 70,000 to 90,000 clones, roughly 80% recorded once. Notes on this clone: Its antigen is unidentified.

The sequenced sample was PBMCs. The chain links TRBV9 to TRBJ1-5; unclear D gene. The sequence was collected from a man in his forties in good health and CMV-seronegative. The CDR3 DNA sequence: TGTGCCAGCAGCGTTTCGAGAGATCAGCCCCAGCATTTT. Protein sequence: CASSVSRDQPQHF.